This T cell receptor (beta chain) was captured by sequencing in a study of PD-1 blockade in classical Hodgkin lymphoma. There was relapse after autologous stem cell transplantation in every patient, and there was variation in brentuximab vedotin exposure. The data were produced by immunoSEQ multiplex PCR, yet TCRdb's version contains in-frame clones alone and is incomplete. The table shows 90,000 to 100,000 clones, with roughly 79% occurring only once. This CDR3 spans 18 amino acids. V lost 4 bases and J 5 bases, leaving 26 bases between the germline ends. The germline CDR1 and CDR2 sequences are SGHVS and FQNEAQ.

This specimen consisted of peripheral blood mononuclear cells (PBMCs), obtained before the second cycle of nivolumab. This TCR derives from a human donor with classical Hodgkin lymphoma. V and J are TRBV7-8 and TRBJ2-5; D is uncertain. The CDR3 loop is CASSSVYPITERHETQYF. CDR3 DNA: TGTGCCAGCAGCTCGGTCTACCCAATCACAGAGAGGCACGAGACCCAGTACTTC. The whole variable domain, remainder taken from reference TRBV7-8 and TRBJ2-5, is GAGVSQSPRYKVAKRGQDVALRCDPISGHVSLFWYQQALGQGPEFLTYFQNEAQLDKSGLPSDRFFAERPEGSVSTLKIQRTQQEDSAVYLCASSSVYPITERHETQYFGPGTRLLVL.